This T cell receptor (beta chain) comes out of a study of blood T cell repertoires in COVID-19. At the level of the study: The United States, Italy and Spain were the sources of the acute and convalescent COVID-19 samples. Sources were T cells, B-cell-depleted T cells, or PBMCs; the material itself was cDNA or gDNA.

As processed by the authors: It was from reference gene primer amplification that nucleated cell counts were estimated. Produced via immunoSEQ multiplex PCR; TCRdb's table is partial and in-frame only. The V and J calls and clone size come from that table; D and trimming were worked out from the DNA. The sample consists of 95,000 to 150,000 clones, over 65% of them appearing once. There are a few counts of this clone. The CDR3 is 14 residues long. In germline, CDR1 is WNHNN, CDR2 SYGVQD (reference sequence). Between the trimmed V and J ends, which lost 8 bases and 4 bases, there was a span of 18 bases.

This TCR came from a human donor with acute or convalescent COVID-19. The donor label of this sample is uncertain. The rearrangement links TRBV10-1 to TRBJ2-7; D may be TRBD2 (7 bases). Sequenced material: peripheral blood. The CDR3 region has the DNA TGCGCCAGCCCAAGGGGGGGTAGACCGTACGAGCAGTACTTC. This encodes CASPRGGRPYEQYF.